Sequencing of this T cell receptor (beta chain) was carried out in a study of identical twins. The study's findings and limits: Cross-sectional statistics, not tracking of the same donors, supported the conclusions. Models underestimated TCR alpha sharing (out-of-frame) in monozygotic twins.

Germline CDR1 reads SQVTM; CDR2 reads ANQGSEA. V gave up 5 bases and J gave up 7 bases; unmatched junction bases: 11. This CDR3 region has 13 residues. Every sampled donor was Caucasian and healthy. This clonotype was found a few times. Antigen: not known. TCRdb recomputed calls from the 5' RACE reads with MiXCR, one row per CDR3 protein. The profile covers approximately 550,000 distinct CDR3 sequences, with about a fifth appearing a single time and more than 0.4% taken by the ten largest. The sample was also reused in another study, on yellow fever vaccine responses in identical twins.

This chain connects TRBV29-1 to TRBJ2-7, with 7 positions matching TRBD2. The clonotype comes from a woman aged 18-29 years in good health. Sequenced material: CD4+ T cells sorted from blood. The CDR3 loop is CSVPSAGVGEQYF. Written as DNA, the CDR3 is TGCAGCGTTCCCTCCGCGGGAGTCGGGGAGCAGTACTTC.